What follows describes a single T cell receptor (beta chain). Its antigen remains unknown. Original processing methods: Differences in CDR3 between clinicopathological groups were drawn on to build a classifier intended to discriminate distant-metastatic papillary thyroid cancer patients. TCRdb reprocessed the PCR reads via MiXCR. The V and J calls were determined by TCRdb, not by the authors. This sample has tens of thousands of clones, with about 15% found just once. The germline gives CDR1 SGHRS, CDR2 YFSETQ. The V segment lost 4 bases and the J segment 1 base; nucleotides outside the gene matches: 17. This CDR3 has 19 residues. The source of the sample is a study of metastatic and nonmetastatic thyroid tumors. At the level of the study: Blood and tumor or nodule tissue repertoires from malignant and benign thyroid patients were compared. General study points: Compared with benign nodules, malignant thyroid tumors were reported to have significantly higher TCR beta diversity in both blood and tumor.

Patients were all untreated before their thyroid surgery. The receptor was isolated from a female donor with papillary thyroid cancer or a benign thyroid nodule (not recorded which). Some clones in this sample may be carry-over from other donors' samples. The chain joins TRBV5-1 to TRBJ2-7; 10 bases are a match to TRBD1. The sample taken for sequencing was blood. CDR3 residues: CASSPHKATDRGRSYEQYF. The CDR3 DNA is TGCGCCAGCAGCCCGCATAAGGCAACAGACAGGGGGCGATCCTACGAGCAGTACTTC.